Listed below are T cell receptor beta chains from one sample, sequenced in a study of early T cells in non-severe SARS-CoV-2 infection. TCRdb fed the 5' RACE reads into MiXCR, producing one record per CDR3 protein. The sample includes more than 65,000 distinct CDR3 sequences, about 13% of them seen just once. The sample was whole blood. These receptor sequences come from an adult who was a healthcare worker with PCR-confirmed SARS-CoV-2 infection or an uninfected control (not recorded which). Both conserved end residues are part of each CDR3. Fields, in order: V gene, clone size, J gene, D gene, CDR3 protein, CDR3 DNA. A D gene is named only where the DNA matches it firmly. Expanded clones are given a class, and other clones once, few, many or no size at all.

v_gene: TRBV10-2; abundance: .; j_gene: TRBJ2-7; d_gene: TRBD2; CDR3aa: CASSEGSGGAYEQYF; CDR3nt: TGCGCCAGCAGTGAGGGAAGCGGGGGGGCCTACGAGCAGTACTTC
v_gene: TRBV12-3/TRBV12-4; abundance: .; j_gene: TRBJ2-5; d_gene: .; CDR3aa: CASSLDETQYF; CDR3nt: TGTGCCAGCAGTTTAGACGAGACCCAGTACTTC
v_gene: TRBV3-1; abundance: many; j_gene: TRBJ1-5; d_gene: .; CDR3aa: CASSPGDYQPQHF; CDR3nt: TGTGCCAGCAGCCCAGGGGATTATCAGCCCCAGCATTTT
v_gene: TRBV6-5; abundance: many; j_gene: TRBJ2-1; d_gene: TRBD2; CDR3aa: CASSSAGGPLREQFF; CDR3nt: TGTGCCAGCAGTTCGGCGGGGGGGCCTTTAAGGGAGCAGTTCTTC
v_gene: TRBV29-1; abundance: few; j_gene: TRBJ2-1; d_gene: TRBD2; CDR3aa: CSVVAGVSYNEQFF; CDR3nt: TGCAGCGTGGTAGCGGGGGTCTCCTACAATGAGCAGTTCTTC
v_gene: TRBV29-1; abundance: .; j_gene: TRBJ2-5; d_gene: .; CDR3aa: CSVRPNQETQYF; CDR3nt: TGCAGCGTTAGGCCGAACCAAGAGACCCAGTACTTC
v_gene: TRBV27; abundance: medium-sized; j_gene: TRBJ1-2; d_gene: .; CDR3aa: CASSFEGNYGYTF; CDR3nt: TGTGCCAGCAGTTTCGAAGGGAACTATGGCTACACCTTC
v_gene: TRBV5-1; abundance: .; j_gene: TRBJ1-2; d_gene: .; CDR3aa: CASSLASGADGYTF; CDR3nt: TGCGCCAGCAGCTTGGCGTCAGGGGCGGATGGCTACACCTTC
v_gene: TRBV5-8; abundance: many; j_gene: TRBJ1-1; d_gene: .; CDR3aa: CASSLIWELTPNTEAFF; CDR3nt: TGTGCCAGCAGCTTAATTTGGGAGCTAACCCCGAACACTGAAGCTTTCTTT
v_gene: TRBV3-1; abundance: many; j_gene: TRBJ1-1; d_gene: .; CDR3aa: CASSPPRGFTEAFF; CDR3nt: TGTGCCAGCAGCCCCCCCCGGGGGTTCACTGAAGCTTTCTTT
v_gene: TRBV14; abundance: many; j_gene: TRBJ1-4; d_gene: .; CDR3aa: CASSWGLGTTNEKLFF; CDR3nt: TGTGCCAGCAGCTGGGGACTCGGGACAACTAATGAAAAACTGTTTTTT
v_gene: TRBV7-3; abundance: few; j_gene: TRBJ2-5; d_gene: .; CDR3aa: CASSLGGTDQETQYF; CDR3nt: TGTGCCAGCAGCCTCGGGGGGACAGACCAAGAGACCCAGTACTTC
v_gene: TRBV5-4; abundance: .; j_gene: TRBJ2-7; d_gene: .; CDR3aa: CASRNWPSDEQYF; CDR3nt: TGTGCCAGCAGAAATTGGCCCTCCGACGAGCAGTACTTC
v_gene: TRBV7-9; abundance: .; j_gene: TRBJ2-2; d_gene: .; CDR3aa: CASSRTGKNTGELFF; CDR3nt: TGTGCCAGCAGTCGAACCGGGAAGAACACCGGGGAGCTGTTTTTT
v_gene: TRBV19; abundance: .; j_gene: TRBJ2-4; d_gene: .; CDR3aa: CASSRTADIAKNIQYF; CDR3nt: TGTGCCAGTAGTAGGACAGCCGATATAGCCAAAAACATTCAGTACTTC
v_gene: TRBV27; abundance: .; j_gene: TRBJ1-5; d_gene: .; CDR3aa: CASSPLASQPQHF; CDR3nt: TGTGCCAGCAGTCCCCTTGCCAGCCAGCCCCAGCATTTT
v_gene: TRBV5-4; abundance: many; j_gene: TRBJ2-3; d_gene: TRBD1; CDR3aa: CASSTPQGDQDTQYF; CDR3nt: TGTGCCAGCAGTACTCCACAGGGGGATCAAGATACGCAGTATTTT
v_gene: TRBV29-1; abundance: .; j_gene: TRBJ2-1; d_gene: .; CDR3aa: CSVSGTRDLLYNEQFF; CDR3nt: TGCAGCGTGTCCGGGACACGGGACCTCCTCTACAATGAGCAGTTCTTC